The entry below gives a single T cell receptor beta chain sequence along with its context. Its antigen is unidentified. This sample includes further DNA sequences coding for the same CDR3. The table came from immunoSEQ multiplex PCR; TCRdb's copy has only in-frame clones and leaves some out. This sample has roughly 2.6 million clones, with more than 80% found just once. This sample stems from a study of shared clonotypes between healthy human individuals. Study-wide results and caveats: When compared with the clonotypes that were shared by all four sorted-subset donors, the non-shared clonotypes turned out to have lower generation probabilities. Investigators expected sequencing depth to affect clonotype sharing among donors.

Donors comprised healthy HIV-negative adults lacking recent acute infections or vaccinations. The split of CD4+ cells yielded CD45RA+ naive and CD45RA-negative memory subsets. The CDR3 has 14 amino acids. Germline CDR1 and CDR2: ENHRY and SYGVKD. V lost 2 bases and J lost 5; bases outside the gene matches: 4. Sequenced material: naive CD4+ T cells sorted from blood. Regarding subset: CD45RA+ positively selected. J is TRBJ2-5 and V is TRBV10-3, with 8 bases lining up with TRBD2. The receptor was derived from a man in his late teens or twenties in good health. In DNA, the CDR3 is TGTGCCATCAGTGAGAGCGGGAGTGGGGAGACCCAGTACTTC. Its translation: CAISESGSGETQYF.